The 18 T cell receptor beta chains given below trace back to one sample, sequenced in a study of PD-1 blockade in classical Hodgkin lymphoma. Relapse was seen in all patients after autologous stem cell transplantation, and brentuximab vedotin exposure was variable. Repertoires were generated with immunoSEQ multiplex PCR, while TCRdb's copy carries only in-frame clones and drops some. The data show some 25,000 clones, with around 70% seen just once and about 12% held by the top ten. Source: peripheral blood mononuclear cells (PBMCs), taken before the second cycle of nivolumab. Source of these receptors: a human donor with classical Hodgkin lymphoma.

CDR3 DNA: TGTGCCAGCCGGGACCTCAGCAATCAGCCCCAGCATTTT. As protein: CASRDLSNQPQHF. The chain has TRBV6-6 and TRBJ1-5; D perhaps matches TRBD1 (5 bases). The V gene lost 8 bases and the J gene lost 1 base, with 9 bases spanning the gap. Germline CDR1 is MNHNY and CDR2 is SVGAGI (reference sequence). The CDR3 extends over 13 amino acids.

This chain connects TRBV28 to TRBJ2-3, with D tentatively TRBD1 or TRBD2 (5 bases each). Germline V CDR1 and CDR2: MDHEN, SYDVKM. This CDR3 has 16 amino acids. The V end lost 3 bases, the J end lost 0 bases, and 13 bases lay between the germline ends. Here the CDR3 DNA reads TGTGCCAGCAGTTTCACCGGGACGGATAGCACAGATACGCAGTATTTT. Its protein is CASSFTGTDSTDTQYF.

The chain couples TRBV30 to TRBJ2-6; D is perhaps TRBD1 or TRBD2 (5 bases each). The CDR3 has 14 amino acids. Looked up from germline, CDR1 is GTSNPN and CDR2 is SVGIG (reference sequence). V was trimmed by 5 bases and J by 10 bases, leaving 18 bases between them. The CDR3 reads CAWGEGQGPNVLTF. In DNA, the CDR3 is TGTGCCTGGGGAGAGGGGCAGGGACCGAACGTCCTGACTTTC.

V usage is TRBV11-2 and J usage is TRBJ1-3; D gene unclear. V was pared by 5 bases and J by 2 bases, with 7 bases between. Germline V gene lookup returns CDR1 SGHAT and CDR2 FQNNGV. The CDR3 covers 13 residues. The CDR3 DNA reads TGTGCCAGCAGCCGGGAAACTGGAAACACCATATATTTT. This encodes CASSRETGNTIYF.

V is TRBV7-2 and J is TRBJ2-7; 11 positions match TRBD2. The trim removed 0 bases at V and 3 bases at J, leaving 4 bases unmatched. The CDR3 is 16 residues long. Germline CDR1 reads SGHTA; CDR2 reads FQGNSA. In DNA form, the CDR3 reads TGTGCCAGCAGCTTAGCGGGGACTAGCGGTTACTACGAGCAGTACTTC. It yields the protein CASSLAGTSGYYEQYF.

The chain uses TRBV6-1 and TRBJ2-2; 11 bases fit TRBD2. Losses at the gene ends were 6 bases for V and 4 bases for J; bases not matched to a gene: 4. The CDR3 is 15 residues long. Germline values: CDR1 MNHNS, CDR2 SASEGT. For the CDR3, the DNA is TGTGCCAGCAGGGCCGGGACTAGCGGCACCGGGGAGCTGTTTTTT. This translates into CASRAGTSGTGELFF.

The rearrangement uses TRBV5-1 and TRBJ2-3, with 7 bases that match TRBD2. Germline assignment: CDR1 SGHRS and CDR2 YFSETQ. The CDR3 spans 14 residues. Trimming cost V 3 bases and J 5 bases; bases outside gene matches: 6. CDR3 sequence: CASSWTRGRDTQYF. As DNA, the CDR3 is TGCGCCAGCAGCTGGACTAGAGGGAGAGATACGCAGTATTTT.

This clone was found a few times. The genes are TRBV7-2 and TRBJ1-4, with D unresolved. Germline lookup yields CDR1 SGHTA and CDR2 FQGNSA. The CDR3 loop spans 12 amino acids. V was pared by 5 bases and J by 7 bases, with 8 bases between. The CDR3 sequence is CASSPSGEKLFF. The CDR3 region has the DNA TGTGCCAGCAGCCCCTCTGGTGAAAAACTGTTTTTT. The variable domain in full, completed from reference TRBV7-2 and TRBJ1-4, reads GAGVSQSPSNKVTEKGKDVELRCDPISGHTALYWYRQSLGQGLEFLIYFQGNSAPDKSGLPSDRFSAERTGGSVSTLTIQRTQQEDSAVYLCASSPSGEKLFFGSGTQLSVL.

The chain employs TRBV28 and TRBJ1-4, with D hard to call. The CDR3 runs 14 residues. V was clipped by 6 bases and J by 8 bases, with 16 bases between them. The germline CDR1 and CDR2 sequences are MDHEN and SYDVKM. CDR3 sequence: CASSFPEGSEKLFF. The CDR3 nucleotides are TGTGCCAGCAGCTTCCCGGAGGGATCGGAAAAACTGTTTTTT.

V is TRBV5-1 and J is TRBJ2-2, with D hard to call. Germline V gene lookup returns CDR1 SGHRS and CDR2 YFSETQ. Trimming took off 0 bases at V and 3 bases at J, with 9 bases between the two ends. This CDR3 region has 15 residues. The CDR3 sequence is CASSLAGGYTGELFF. CDR3 DNA sequence: TGCGCCAGCAGCTTGGCTGGCGGATACACCGGGGAGCTGTTTTTT. Complete variable domain (other parts from reference TRBV5-1 and TRBJ2-2): KAGVTQTPRYLIKTRGQQVTLSCSPISGHRSVSWYQQTPGQGLQFLFEYFSETQRNKGNFPGRFSGRQFSNSRSEMNVSTLELGDSALYLCASSLAGGYTGELFFGEGSRLTVL.

There are a few counts of this clone. V and J are TRBV7-2 and TRBJ1-1; tentative D call: TRBD1 (5 bases). CDR3 length equals 14 residues. Germline-derived CDR1 and CDR2 are SGHTA and FQGNSA. Trimming left V 2 bases short and J 2 bases short, with 9 bases between. The CDR3 DNA reads as TGTGCCAGCAGCTTACTGAGGGGAAACACTGAAGCTTTCTTT. The encoded protein is CASSLLRGNTEAFF.

Of note for this clone: Within the sample, other DNA sequences also encode this same CDR3. The rearrangement uses TRBV30 and TRBJ2-7; D is unclear. Germline-derived CDR1 and CDR2 are GTSNPN and SVGIG (reference sequence). The germline V and J ends were trimmed by 1 base and 3 bases, with 4 bases remaining between them. The CDR3 spans 11 residues. The CDR3 DNA follows: TGTGCCTGGAGTGGGAACTACGAGCAGTACTTC. Protein product: CAWSGNYEQYF.

The chain uses TRBV18 and TRBJ2-3; TRBD2 matches at 12 bases. Germline V lookup: CDR1 KGHSH, CDR2 LQKENI. V lost 5 bases, J lost 0 bases, and 9 bases stayed unmatched. The CDR3 contains 18 residues. CDR3 DNA: TGTGCCAGCTCAGCACTAGCGGGAGGCTACAGCAGCACAGATACGCAGTATTTT. Translating gives CASSALAGGYSSTDTQYF.

This rearrangement joins TRBV29-1 to TRBJ1-5, with D unresolved. Germline values: CDR1 SQVTM, CDR2 ANQGSEA. CDR3 length equals 15 residues. The V end was cut by 4 bases, the J end by 2 bases, with 15 bases between. The CDR3 spells CSVADGFLGNQPQHF. The CDR3 DNA follows: TGCAGCGTTGCGGACGGCTTTCTTGGCAATCAGCCCCAGCATTTT.

This clone was counted only a few times. The rearrangement uses TRBV7-9 and TRBJ2-5; D tentatively fits TRBD1 or TRBD2 (5 bases each). CDR1 SEHNR and CDR2 FQNEAQ come from the germline V gene (reference sequence). V was cut by 3 bases and J by 9 bases, with 17 bases left in between. CDR3 length: 14 residues. The CDR3 loop reads CASSLAGTGGAQYF. CDR3 in DNA: TGTGCCAGCAGCTTGGCAGGCACTGGGGGTGCCCAGTACTTC. Complete variable domain (other parts from reference TRBV7-9 and TRBJ2-5): DTGVSQNPRHKITKRGQNVTFRCDPISEHNRLYWYRQTLGQGPEFLTYFQNEAQLEKSRLLSDRFSAERPKGSFSTLEIQRTEQGDSAMYLCASSLAGTGGAQYFGPGTRLLVL.

The chain joins TRBV30 to TRBJ1-1, with 7 bases lining up with TRBD1. From germline, CDR1 is GTSNPN and CDR2 SVGIG (reference sequence). The V gene end was trimmed by 7 bases and the J gene end by 2 bases; junction bases not matched to a gene: 7. The CDR3 is made up of 13 amino acids. The CDR3 region is CALNRGANTEAFF. The CDR3 bases are TGTGCCTTAAACAGGGGAGCCAACACTGAAGCTTTCTTT. Using reference TRBV30 and TRBJ1-1 for the parts outside the CDR3, the full variable domain is SQTIHQWPATLVQPVGSPLSLECTVEGTSNPNLYWYRQAAGRGLQLLFYSVGIGQISSEVPQNLSASRPQDRQFILSSKKLLLSDSGFYLCALNRGANTEAFFGQGTRLTVV.

This clone appeared a few times. This chain joins TRBV7-6 and TRBJ2-1; the match to TRBD1 covers 8 bases. CDR3 length: 15 residues. Germline V gene data show CDR1 as SGHVS and CDR2 as FNYEAQ. The V and J ends lost 6 bases and 0 bases, in that order; junction bases with no gene match: 4. The CDR3 nucleotides are TGTGCCAGCAGTAAACAGGGGGACTCCTACAATGAGCAGTTCTTC. The encoded protein is CASSKQGDSYNEQFF.

This chain joins TRBV2 and TRBJ2-5, with 8 nucleotides matching TRBD1. The CDR3 is 13 residues long. The V segment lost 6 bases and the J segment 3 bases; nucleotides outside the gene matches: 3. Germline V CDR1 and CDR2: SNHLY, FYNNEI. The CDR3 region has the DNA TGTGCCAGCAGCGCGGACAGGGAAGAGACCCAGTACTTC. This codes for CASSADREETQYF.